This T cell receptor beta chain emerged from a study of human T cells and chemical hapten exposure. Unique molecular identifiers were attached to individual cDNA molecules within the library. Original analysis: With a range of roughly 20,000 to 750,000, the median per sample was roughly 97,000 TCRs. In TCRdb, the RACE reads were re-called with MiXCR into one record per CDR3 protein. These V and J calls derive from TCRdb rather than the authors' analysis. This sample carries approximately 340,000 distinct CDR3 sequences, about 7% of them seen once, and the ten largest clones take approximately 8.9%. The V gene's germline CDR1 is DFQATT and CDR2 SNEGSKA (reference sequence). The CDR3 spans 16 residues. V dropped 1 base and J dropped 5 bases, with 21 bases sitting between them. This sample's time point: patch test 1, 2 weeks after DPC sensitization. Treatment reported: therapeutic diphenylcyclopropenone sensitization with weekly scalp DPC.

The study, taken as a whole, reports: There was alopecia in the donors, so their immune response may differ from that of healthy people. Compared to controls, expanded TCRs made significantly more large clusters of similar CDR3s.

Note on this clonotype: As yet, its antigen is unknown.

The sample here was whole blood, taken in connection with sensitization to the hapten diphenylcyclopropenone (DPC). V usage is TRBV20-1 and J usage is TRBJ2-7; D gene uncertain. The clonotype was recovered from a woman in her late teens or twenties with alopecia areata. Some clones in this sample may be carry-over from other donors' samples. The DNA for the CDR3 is TGCAGTGCTAGAGCCCCCGTCCGGGCCCTAGGGAACGAGCAGTACTTC. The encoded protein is CSARAPVRALGNEQYF.